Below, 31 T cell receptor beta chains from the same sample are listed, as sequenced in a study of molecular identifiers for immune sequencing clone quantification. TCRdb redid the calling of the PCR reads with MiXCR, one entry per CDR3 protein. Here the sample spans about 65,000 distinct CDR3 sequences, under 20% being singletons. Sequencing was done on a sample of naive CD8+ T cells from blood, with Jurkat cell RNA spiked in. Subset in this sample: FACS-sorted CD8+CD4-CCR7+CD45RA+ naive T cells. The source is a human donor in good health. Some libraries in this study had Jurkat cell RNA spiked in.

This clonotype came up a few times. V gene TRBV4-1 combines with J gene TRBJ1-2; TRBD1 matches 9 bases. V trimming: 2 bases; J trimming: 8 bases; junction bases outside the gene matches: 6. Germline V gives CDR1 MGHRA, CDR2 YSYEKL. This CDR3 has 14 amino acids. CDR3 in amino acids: CASSQSGQGPGYTF. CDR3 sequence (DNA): TGCGCCAGCAGCCAATCGGGACAGGGTCCCGGCTACACCTTC.

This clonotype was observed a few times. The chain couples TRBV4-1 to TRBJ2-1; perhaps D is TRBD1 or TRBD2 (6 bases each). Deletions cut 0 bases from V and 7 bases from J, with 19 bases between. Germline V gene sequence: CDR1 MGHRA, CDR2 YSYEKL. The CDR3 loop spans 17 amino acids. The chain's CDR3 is CASSQEERDWGRNEQFF. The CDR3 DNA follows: TGCGCCAGCAGCCAAGAAGAAAGGGACTGGGGGCGTAATGAGCAGTTCTTC.

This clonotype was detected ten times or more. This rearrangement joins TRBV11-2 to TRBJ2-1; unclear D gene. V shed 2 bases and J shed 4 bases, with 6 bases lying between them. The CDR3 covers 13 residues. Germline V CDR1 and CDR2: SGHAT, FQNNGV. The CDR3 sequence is CASSLTRYNEQFF. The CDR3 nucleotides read TGTGCCAGCAGCTTAACGAGATACAATGAGCAGTTCTTC.

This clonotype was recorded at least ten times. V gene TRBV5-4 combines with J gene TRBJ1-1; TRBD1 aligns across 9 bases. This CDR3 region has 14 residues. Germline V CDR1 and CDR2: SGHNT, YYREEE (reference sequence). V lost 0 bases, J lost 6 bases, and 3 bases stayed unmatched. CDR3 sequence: CASSLAGQGSEAFF. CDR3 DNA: TGTGCCAGCAGCTTGGCGGGACAGGGATCTGAAGCTTTCTTT. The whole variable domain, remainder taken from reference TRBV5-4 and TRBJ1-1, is ETGVTQSPTHLIKTRGQQVTLRCSSQSGHNTVSWYQQALGQGPQFIFQYYREEENGRGNFPPRFSGLQFPNYSSELNVNALELDDSALYLCASSLAGQGSEAFFGQGTRLTVV.

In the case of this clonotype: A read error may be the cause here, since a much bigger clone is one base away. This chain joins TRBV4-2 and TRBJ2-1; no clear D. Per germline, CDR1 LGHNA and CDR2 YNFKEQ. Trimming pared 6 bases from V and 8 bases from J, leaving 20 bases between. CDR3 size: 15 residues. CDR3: CASRPEERTTYEQFF. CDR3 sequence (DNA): TGTGCCAGCAGGCCCGAGGAGAGGACCACCTATGAGCAGTTCTTC.

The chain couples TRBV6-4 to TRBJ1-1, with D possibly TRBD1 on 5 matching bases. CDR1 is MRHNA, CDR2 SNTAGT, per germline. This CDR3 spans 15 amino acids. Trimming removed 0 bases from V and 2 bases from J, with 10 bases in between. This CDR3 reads CASSDSTEANTEAFF. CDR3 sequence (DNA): TGTGCCAGCAGTGACTCGACAGAAGCTAACACTGAAGCTTTCTTT.

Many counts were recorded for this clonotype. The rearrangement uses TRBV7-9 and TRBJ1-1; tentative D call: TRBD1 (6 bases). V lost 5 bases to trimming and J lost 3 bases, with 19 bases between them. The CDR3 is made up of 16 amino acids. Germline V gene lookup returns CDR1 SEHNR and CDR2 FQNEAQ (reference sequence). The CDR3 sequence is CASSLWDIKRDTEAFF. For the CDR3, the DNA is TGTGCCAGCAGCCTTTGGGACATCAAAAGGGACACTGAAGCTTTCTTT.

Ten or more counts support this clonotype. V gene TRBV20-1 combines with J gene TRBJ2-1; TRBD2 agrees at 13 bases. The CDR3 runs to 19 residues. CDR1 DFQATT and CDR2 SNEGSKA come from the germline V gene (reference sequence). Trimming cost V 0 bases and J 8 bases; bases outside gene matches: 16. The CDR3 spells CSARDAGRTSGSANDEQFF. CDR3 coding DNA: TGCAGTGCTAGAGATGCAGGAAGGACTAGCGGGAGTGCTAACGATGAGCAGTTCTTC.

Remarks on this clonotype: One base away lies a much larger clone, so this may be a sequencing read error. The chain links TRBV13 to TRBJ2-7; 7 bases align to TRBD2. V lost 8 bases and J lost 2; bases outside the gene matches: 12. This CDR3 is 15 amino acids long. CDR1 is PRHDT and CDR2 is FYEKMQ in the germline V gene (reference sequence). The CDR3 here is CASGCPGAGTYEQYF. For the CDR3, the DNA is TGTGCCAGCGGCTGTCCTGGAGCGGGGACCTACGAGCAGTACTTC. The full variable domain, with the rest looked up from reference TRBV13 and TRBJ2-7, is AAGVIQSPRHLIKEKRETATLKCYPIPRHDTVYWYQQGPGQDPQFLISFYEKMQSDKGSIPDRFSAQQFSDYHSELNMSSLELGDSALYFCASGCPGAGTYEQYFGPGTRLTVT.

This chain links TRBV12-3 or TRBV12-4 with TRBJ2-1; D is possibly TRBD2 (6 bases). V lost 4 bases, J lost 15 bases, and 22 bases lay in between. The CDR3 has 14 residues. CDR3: CASSSQGGRVSRFF. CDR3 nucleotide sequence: TGTGCCAGCAGTTCCCAAGGAGGGAGAGTCTCCCGGTTCTTC.

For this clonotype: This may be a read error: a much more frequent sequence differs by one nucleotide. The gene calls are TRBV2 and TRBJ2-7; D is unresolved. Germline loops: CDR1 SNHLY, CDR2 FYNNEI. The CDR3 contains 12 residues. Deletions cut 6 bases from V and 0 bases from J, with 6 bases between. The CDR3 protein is CASSLCSYEQYF. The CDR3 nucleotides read TGTGCCAGCAGCCTGTGCTCCTACGAGCAGTACTTC.

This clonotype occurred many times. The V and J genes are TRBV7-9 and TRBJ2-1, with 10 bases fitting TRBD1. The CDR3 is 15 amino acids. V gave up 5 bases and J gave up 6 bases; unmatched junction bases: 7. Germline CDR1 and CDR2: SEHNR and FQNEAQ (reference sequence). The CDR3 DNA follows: TGTGCCAGCAGCCCCGGGACAGGGGCTATCAATGAGCAGTTCTTC. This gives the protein CASSPGTGAINEQFF. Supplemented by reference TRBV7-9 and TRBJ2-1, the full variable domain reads DTGVSQNPRHKITKRGQNVTFRCDPISEHNRLYWYRQTLGQGPEFLTYFQNEAQLEKSRLLSDRFSAERPKGSFSTLEIQRTEQGDSAMYLCASSPGTGAINEQFFGPGTRLTVL.

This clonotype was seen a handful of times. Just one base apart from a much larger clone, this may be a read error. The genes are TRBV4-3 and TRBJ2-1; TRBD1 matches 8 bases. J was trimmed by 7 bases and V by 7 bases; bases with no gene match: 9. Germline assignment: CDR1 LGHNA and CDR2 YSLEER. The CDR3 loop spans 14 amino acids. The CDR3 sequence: CASNQGATANEQFF. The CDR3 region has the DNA TGCGCCAGCAACCAGGGGGCCACGGCAAATGAGCAGTTCTTC.

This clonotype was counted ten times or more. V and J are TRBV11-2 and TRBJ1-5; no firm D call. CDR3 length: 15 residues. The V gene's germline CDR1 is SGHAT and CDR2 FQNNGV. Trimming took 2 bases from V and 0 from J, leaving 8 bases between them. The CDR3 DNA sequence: TGTGCCAGCAGCTTAAACGGGCATAGCAATCAGCCCCAGCATTTT. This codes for CASSLNGHSNQPQHF.

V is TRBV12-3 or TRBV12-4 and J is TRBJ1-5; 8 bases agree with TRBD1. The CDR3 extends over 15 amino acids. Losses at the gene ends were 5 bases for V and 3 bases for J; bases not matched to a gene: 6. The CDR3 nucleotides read TGTGCCAGCAGTCTCCGGACAGGGATCAATCAGCCCCAGCATTTT. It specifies CASSLRTGINQPQHF.

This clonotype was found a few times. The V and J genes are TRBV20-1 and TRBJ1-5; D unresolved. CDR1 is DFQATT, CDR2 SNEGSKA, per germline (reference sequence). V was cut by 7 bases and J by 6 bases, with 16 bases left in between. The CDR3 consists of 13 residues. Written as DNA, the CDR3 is TGCAGTGTAGAGGGAGGTTCGGGTCAGCCCCAGCATTTT. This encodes CSVEGGSGQPQHF.

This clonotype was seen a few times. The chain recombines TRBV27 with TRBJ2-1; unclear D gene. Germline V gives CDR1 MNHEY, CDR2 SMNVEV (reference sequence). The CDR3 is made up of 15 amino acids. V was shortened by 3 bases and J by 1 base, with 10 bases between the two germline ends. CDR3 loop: CASSFSPPSYNEQFF. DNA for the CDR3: TGTGCCAGCAGTTTTTCACCGCCGTCCTACAATGAGCAGTTCTTC.

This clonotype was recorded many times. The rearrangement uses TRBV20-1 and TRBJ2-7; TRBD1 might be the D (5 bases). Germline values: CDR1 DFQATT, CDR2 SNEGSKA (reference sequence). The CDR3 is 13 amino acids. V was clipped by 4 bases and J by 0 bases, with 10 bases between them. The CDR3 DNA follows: TGCAGTGCTAAAGGGGAAAACTCCTACGAGCAGTACTTC. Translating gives CSAKGENSYEQYF.

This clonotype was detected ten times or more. The CDR3 region is CSAPGSGGPDQPQHF. CDR3 nucleotide sequence: TGCAGTGCCCCCGGGAGTGGGGGCCCGGATCAGCCCCAGCATTTT. The chain carries TRBV20-1 and TRBJ1-5, with D possibly being TRBD1 (6 bases). V was trimmed by 6 bases and J by 5 bases, leaving 20 bases between them. The germline V gene has CDR1 DFQATT and CDR2 SNEGSKA (reference sequence). CDR3 length: 15 residues.

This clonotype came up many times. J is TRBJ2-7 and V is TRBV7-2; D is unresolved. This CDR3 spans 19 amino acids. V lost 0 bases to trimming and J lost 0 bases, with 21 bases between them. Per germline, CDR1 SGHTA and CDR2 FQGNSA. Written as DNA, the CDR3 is TGTGCCAGCAGCTTAGCTGTGTTTTACCCCCGCCCAAGCTCCTACGAGCAGTACTTC. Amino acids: CASSLAVFYPRPSSYEQYF.

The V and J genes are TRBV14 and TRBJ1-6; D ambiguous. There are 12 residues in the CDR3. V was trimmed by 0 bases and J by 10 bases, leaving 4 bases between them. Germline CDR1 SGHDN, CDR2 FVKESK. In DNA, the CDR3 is TGTGCCAGCAGCCAAGAGGGCTCACCCCTCCACTTT. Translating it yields CASSQEGSPLHF. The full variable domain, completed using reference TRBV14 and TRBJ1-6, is EAGVTQFPSHSVIEKGQTVTLRCDPISGHDNLYWYRRVMGKEIKFLLHFVKESKQDESGMPNNRFLAERTGGTYSTLKVQPAELEDSGVYFCASSQEGSPLHFGNGTRLTVT.

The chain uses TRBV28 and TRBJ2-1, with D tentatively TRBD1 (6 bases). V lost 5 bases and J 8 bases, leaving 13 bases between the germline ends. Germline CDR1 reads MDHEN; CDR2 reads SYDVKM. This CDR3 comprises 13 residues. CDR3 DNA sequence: TGTGCCAGCAGTCCCACAGGGATCGATGAGCAGTTCTTC. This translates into CASSPTGIDEQFF.

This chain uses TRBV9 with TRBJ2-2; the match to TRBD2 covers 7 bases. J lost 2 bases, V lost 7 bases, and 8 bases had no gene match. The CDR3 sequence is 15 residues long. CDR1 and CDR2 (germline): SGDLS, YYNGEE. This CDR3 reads CASGGGGSNTGELFF. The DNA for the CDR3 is TGTGCCAGCGGGGGGGGGGGGAGTAACACCGGGGAGCTGTTTTTT.

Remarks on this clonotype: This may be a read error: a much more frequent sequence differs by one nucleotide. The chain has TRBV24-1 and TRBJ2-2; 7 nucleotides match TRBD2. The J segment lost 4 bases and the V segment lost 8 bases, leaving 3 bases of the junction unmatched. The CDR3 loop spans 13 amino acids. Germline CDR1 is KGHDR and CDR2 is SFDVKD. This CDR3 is CATKPGGTGELFF. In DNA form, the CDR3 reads TGTGCCACCAAACCGGGGGGCACCGGGGAGCTGTTTTTT.

Here the CDR3 reads CASSLAGVYEQYF. The DNA of the CDR3 is TGTGCCAGCAGTTTAGCGGGAGTCTACGAGCAGTACTTC. The chain uses TRBV28 and TRBJ2-7; TRBD2 matches 7 bases. Looked up from germline, CDR1 is MDHEN and CDR2 is SYDVKM. V was clipped by 2 bases and J by 3 bases; unmatched bases: 1. The CDR3 contains 13 residues.

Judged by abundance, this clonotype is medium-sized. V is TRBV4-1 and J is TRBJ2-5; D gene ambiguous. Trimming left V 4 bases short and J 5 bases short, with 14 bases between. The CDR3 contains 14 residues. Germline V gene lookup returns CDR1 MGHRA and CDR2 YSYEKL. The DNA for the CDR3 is TGCGCCAGCAGCCGTCAAGATGGGCTCGAGACCCAGTACTTC. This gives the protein CASSRQDGLETQYF.

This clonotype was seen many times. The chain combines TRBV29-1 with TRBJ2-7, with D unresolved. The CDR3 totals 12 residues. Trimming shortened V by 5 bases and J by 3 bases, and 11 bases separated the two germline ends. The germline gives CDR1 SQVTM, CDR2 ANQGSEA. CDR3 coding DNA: TGCAGCGTTTTGTTCCCAGGCTACGAGCAGTACTTC. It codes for CSVLFPGYEQYF.

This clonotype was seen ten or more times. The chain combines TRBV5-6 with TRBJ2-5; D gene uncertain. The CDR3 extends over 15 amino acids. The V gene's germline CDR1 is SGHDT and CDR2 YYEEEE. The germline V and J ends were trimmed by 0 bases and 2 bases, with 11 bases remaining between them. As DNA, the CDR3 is TGTGCCAGCAGCTTGGTCGCCAGCCTGCAAGAGACCCAGTACTTC. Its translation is CASSLVASLQETQYF.

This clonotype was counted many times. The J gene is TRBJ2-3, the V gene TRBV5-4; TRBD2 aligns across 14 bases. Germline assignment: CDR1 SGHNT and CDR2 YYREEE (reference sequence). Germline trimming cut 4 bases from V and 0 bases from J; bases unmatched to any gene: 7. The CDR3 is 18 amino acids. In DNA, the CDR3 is TGTGCCAGCAGCCACGGACTAGCGGGAGGAGGAAGCACAGATACGCAGTATTTT. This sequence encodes CASSHGLAGGGSTDTQYF.

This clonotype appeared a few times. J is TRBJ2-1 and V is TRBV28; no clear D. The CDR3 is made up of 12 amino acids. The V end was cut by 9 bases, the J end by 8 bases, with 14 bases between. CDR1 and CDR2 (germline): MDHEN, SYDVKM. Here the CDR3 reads CASSPGSYEQFF. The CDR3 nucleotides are TGTGCCAGTTCACCCGGAAGCTATGAGCAGTTCTTC.

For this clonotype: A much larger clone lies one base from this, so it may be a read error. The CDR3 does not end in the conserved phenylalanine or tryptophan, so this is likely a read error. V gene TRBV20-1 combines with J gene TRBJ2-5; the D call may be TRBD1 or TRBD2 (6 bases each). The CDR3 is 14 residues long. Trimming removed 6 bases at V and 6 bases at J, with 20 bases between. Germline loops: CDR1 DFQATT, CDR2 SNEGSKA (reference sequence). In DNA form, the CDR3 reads TGCAGTGCCGGGGGCCGTGGGTCTAGAAAGACCCAGTACCTC. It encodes CSAGGRGSRKTQYL.